The entry below gives a single TCR beta chain sequence along with its context. What it recognizes is unknown. Measured with immunoSEQ multiplex PCR; TCRdb has only the in-frame clones, and not every one. The sample lists 35,000 to 45,000 clones; 77% were seen once. The sample originates from a study of radiotherapy plus CTLA-4 blockade in lung cancer. Study-wide context: The study recorded objective responses in around a sixth of patients and disease control in approximately 29%.

The study's findings and limits: Increased serum interferon-beta after radiation also reportedly predicted response strongly.

Patients had chemo-refractory metastatic non-small-cell lung cancer and received focal radiation plus CTLA-4 blockade that used ipilimumab. This clonotype was obtained from a human donor with non-small cell lung cancer whose response to radiotherapy plus ipilimumab could not be evaluated. The material sequenced was peripheral blood, taken from a patient treated with radiotherapy plus ipilimumab.

The CDR3 here is CASSFTSASPRLETQYF. The CDR3 bases are TGTGCCAGCAGCTTTACTAGCGCTAGTCCCCGTCTGGAGACCCAGTACTTC. The rearrangement joins TRBV7-2 to TRBJ2-5; 7 bases fit TRBD2. The V gene end was trimmed by 3 bases and the J gene end by 5 bases; junction bases not matched to a gene: 15. This CDR3 has 17 amino acids. Germline V CDR1 and CDR2: SGHTA, FQGNSA.